This entry lists 28 T cell receptor beta chains sequenced from one sample in a study of blood T cell repertoires in COVID-19. The method was immunoSEQ multiplex PCR; TCRdb's version includes in-frame clones alone and lacks a portion of them. The data show fewer than 45,000 clones, more than 65% seen once. Specimen: peripheral blood. Source of these receptors: a human donor in a cohort sampled during active COVID-19.

This clone was observed a single time. The chain combines TRBV25-1 with TRBJ1-2; D gene unclear. The CDR3 contains 15 residues. The V gene's germline CDR1 is MGHDK and CDR2 SYGVNS. Trimming removed 2 bases from V and 5 bases from J, with 15 bases in between. CDR3 sequence: CASSEGVGWRYGYTF. The DNA for the CDR3 is TGTGCCAGCAGTGAAGGAGTCGGATGGAGGTATGGCTACACCTTC.

The V gene is TRBV5-5, the J gene TRBJ2-7, with TRBD1 matching 7 bases. This CDR3 is 13 amino acids long. Losses at the gene ends were 0 bases for V and 11 bases for J; bases not matched to a gene: 8. Germline assignment: CDR1 SGHKS and CDR2 YYEKEE (reference sequence). The CDR3 DNA reads as TGTGCCAGCAGCTTGGGGGGACAGCCTTCCGAGTACTTC. This sequence encodes CASSLGGQPSEYF.

The chain employs TRBV2 and TRBJ2-3, with 9 bases aligning to TRBD2. CDR3 size: 15 residues. J gave up 0 bases and V 7 bases, and 5 bases lay outside the gene matches. CDR1 and CDR2 (germline): SNHLY, FYNNEI. The DNA for the CDR3 is TGTGCCAGCACCCGACTAGCGGCTAGCACAGATACGCAGTATTTT. Its translation is CASTRLAASTDTQYF.

This chain uses TRBV28 with TRBJ1-4; 10 bases align to TRBD1. V dropped 6 bases and J dropped 5; count of bases not matched to a gene: 9. CDR3 length equals 16 residues. Germline CDR1 reads MDHEN; CDR2 reads SYDVKM. CDR3 bases: TGTGCCAGCAGGGGTCGGGACAGGGGATGGAATGAAAAACTGTTTTTT. This gives the protein CASRGRDRGWNEKLFF.

The rearrangement links TRBV28 to TRBJ2-5; D is possibly TRBD2 (5 bases). The CDR3 length is 13 residues. Germline-derived CDR1 and CDR2 are MDHEN and SYDVKM. V gave up 4 bases and J gave up 0 bases, with 6 bases separating them. The CDR3 spells CASSSGYQETQYF. In nucleotides, the CDR3 is TGTGCCAGCAGTTCGGGGTACCAAGAGACCCAGTACTTC.

This sequence joins TRBV5-1 and TRBJ2-2, with TRBD2 identical over 10 bases. V lost 5 bases and J lost 4; bases outside the gene matches: 8. CDR1 and CDR2 from the germline V gene are SGHRS and YFSETQ. The CDR3 has 16 residues. CDR3 sequence reads: CASRDSGRWGTGELFF. The DNA of the CDR3 is TGCGCCAGCAGAGATAGCGGGAGGTGGGGCACCGGGGAGCTGTTTTTT.

The chain has TRBV4-2 and TRBJ2-1, with no clear D. Trimming pared 1 base from V and 0 bases from J, leaving 10 bases between. The CDR3 length is 16 residues. CDR1 and CDR2 (germline): LGHNA, YNFKEQ. This CDR3 is CASSQGDPSSYNEQFF. The CDR3 DNA is TGTGCCAGCAGCCAAGGAGACCCTAGCTCCTACAATGAGCAGTTCTTC.

The J gene is TRBJ1-1, the V gene TRBV5-1, with 7 bases lining up with TRBD1. This CDR3 is 14 amino acids long. Germline values: CDR1 SGHRS, CDR2 YFSETQ. Trimming at V came to 6 bases and at J to 4 bases, leaving 9 bases not matched to a gene. In DNA form, the CDR3 reads TGCGCCAGCACCCCTCAGGGGGTCGGCACTGAAGCTTTCTTT. Translation gives CASTPQGVGTEAFF. Looking up the rest from reference TRBV5-1 and TRBJ1-1 gives the full variable domain: KAGVTQTPRYLIKTRGQQVTLSCSPISGHRSVSWYQQTPGQGLQFLFEYFSETQRNKGNFPGRFSGRQFSNSRSEMNVSTLELGDSALYLCASTPQGVGTEAFFGQGTRLTVV.

The chain joins TRBV24-1 to TRBJ1-5; unclear D gene. This CDR3 is built from 14 residues. Germline values: CDR1 KGHDR, CDR2 SFDVKD. With 4 bases removed from V and 8 bases from J, the gap between germline ends came to 14 bases. For the CDR3, the DNA is TGTGCCACCAGTGAGTCGCCGAGGCGTGAGCCCCAGCATTTT. Its translation: CATSESPRREPQHF.

The chain has TRBV2 and TRBJ1-2; 7 nucleotides line up with TRBD1. V dropped 4 bases and J dropped 0; count of bases not matched to a gene: 8. This CDR3 has 16 amino acids. Germline loops: CDR1 SNHLY, CDR2 FYNNEI. CDR3: CASSGRRDSPNYGYTF. The CDR3 DNA is TGTGCCAGCAGTGGCAGGAGGGACAGCCCTAACTATGGCTACACCTTC.

This chain uses TRBV7-9 with TRBJ2-7; TRBD1 matches 12 bases. Germline CDR1 is SEHNR and CDR2 is FQNEAQ (reference sequence). With 3 bases clipped from V and 5 bases from J, the junction kept 5 bases outside the gene matches. This CDR3 comprises 15 residues. The CDR3, as DNA: TGTGCCAGCAGCTTGGGCGGGACAGGGGGCAACGAGCAGTACTTC. It is translated as CASSLGGTGGNEQYF. The full variable domain, rest sourced from reference TRBV7-9 and TRBJ2-7, is DTGVSQNPRHKITKRGQNVTFRCDPISEHNRLYWYRQTLGQGPEFLTYFQNEAQLEKSRLLSDRFSAERPKGSFSTLEIQRTEQGDSAMYLCASSLGGTGGNEQYFGPGTRLTVT.

The chain employs TRBV5-1 and TRBJ2-1; 9 bases are a match to TRBD2. Germline CDR1 and CDR2: SGHRS and YFSETQ. V lost 5 bases, J lost 7 bases, and 10 bases stayed unmatched. The CDR3 length is 15 residues. The CDR3 DNA is TGCGCCAGCAGGGCCACCGGGACTAGCTTGAATGAGCAGTTCTTC. Protein: CASRATGTSLNEQFF.

This chain joins TRBV11-2 and TRBJ1-4; D remains ambiguous. This CDR3 has 13 residues. V lost 0 bases, J lost 10 bases, and 9 bases lay in between. Germline V gives CDR1 SGHAT, CDR2 FQNNGV. The CDR3 reads CASSLDTSRKLFF. In DNA form, the CDR3 reads TGTGCCAGCAGCTTAGATACCTCGCGAAAACTGTTTTTT.

The chain uses TRBV4-2 and TRBJ2-4; 7 nucleotides align to TRBD1. The CDR3 covers 13 residues. Germline V CDR1 and CDR2: LGHNA, YNFKEQ. V trimming: 5 bases; J trimming: 3 bases; junction bases outside the gene matches: 1. The CDR3, as DNA: TGTGCCAGCAGCGCAGGGGGCAAAAACATTCAGTACTTC. It translates to CASSAGGKNIQYF.

J is TRBJ1-2 and V is TRBV30; 8 bases are a match to TRBD1. The CDR3 extends over 12 amino acids. The junction had 1 base not matched to a gene; V was cut back by 7 bases and J by 0 bases. Germline lookup yields CDR1 GTSNPN and CDR2 SVGIG (reference sequence). CDR3 sequence: CALDRANYGYTF. The CDR3 region has the DNA TGTGCCTTGGACAGGGCTAACTATGGCTACACCTTC. Complete variable domain (other parts from reference TRBV30 and TRBJ1-2): SQTIHQWPATLVQPVGSPLSLECTVEGTSNPNLYWYRQAAGRGLQLLFYSVGIGQISSEVPQNLSASRPQDRQFILSSKKLLLSDSGFYLCALDRANYGYTFGSGTRLTVV.

This clone was recorded only once. V and J are TRBV29-1 and TRBJ2-1, with TRBD1 identical over 10 bases. CDR3 length equals 14 residues. V shed 1 base, J shed 8 bases, and the junction held 5 bases outside the gene matches. Per germline, CDR1 SQVTM and CDR2 ANQGSEA. This CDR3 reads CSVEVRTGGDEQFF. CDR3 DNA sequence: TGCAGCGTTGAAGTCAGGACAGGGGGAGATGAGCAGTTCTTC.

This sequence joins TRBV3-1 (or the pseudogene TRBV3-2) and TRBJ1-2; maybe TRBD1 (5 bases). The V gene lost 1 base and the J gene lost 4 bases, with 7 bases spanning the gap. CDR3 length equals 13 residues. CDR1 and CDR2 from the germline V gene are LGHDT and YNNKEL (reference sequence). The CDR3 spells CASSQGGSYGYTF. In nucleotides, the CDR3 is TGTGCCAGCAGCCAAGGGGGCAGCTATGGCTACACCTTC.

This sequence joins TRBV11-3 and TRBJ2-1, with 13 bases that match TRBD2. The CDR3 has 15 amino acids. V was clipped by 5 bases and J by 8 bases; unmatched bases: 6. The V gene's germline CDR1 is SGHNT and CDR2 YENEEA. In DNA form, the CDR3 reads TGTGCCAGCAGCCACGGGACTAGCGGGACGGATGAGCAGTTCTTC. This translates into CASSHGTSGTDEQFF. The full variable domain, completed using reference TRBV11-3 and TRBJ2-1, is EAGVVQSPRYKIIEKKQPVAFWCNPISGHNTLYWYLQNLGQGPELLIRYENEEAVDDSQLPKDRFSAERLKGVDSTLKIQPAELGDSAVYLCASSHGTSGTDEQFFGPGTRLTVL.

The rearrangement uses TRBV6-5 and TRBJ2-3; TRBD2 aligns across 14 bases. Germline trimming cut 6 bases from V and 5 bases from J; bases unmatched to any gene: 4. The V gene's germline CDR1 is MNHEY and CDR2 SVGAGI. The CDR3 runs to 15 residues. DNA for the CDR3: TGTGCCAGCAGGACTAGCGGGAGGGCCGGAGATACGCAGTATTTT. Its translation: CASRTSGRAGDTQYF.

The chain uses TRBV6-6 and TRBJ1-1, with D perhaps matching TRBD1 (5 bases). The CDR3 has 13 amino acids. CDR1 is MNHNY and CDR2 is SVGAGI in the germline V gene (reference sequence). The germline V and J ends were trimmed by 2 bases and 7 bases, with 11 bases remaining between them. The chain's CDR3 is CASSYIGGGEAFF. CDR3 in DNA: TGTGCCAGCAGTTACATCGGGGGAGGTGAAGCTTTCTTT.

The V and J genes are TRBV15 and TRBJ2-1; TRBD2 matches 8 bases. Germline CDR1 and CDR2: LNHNV and YYDKDF (reference sequence). This CDR3 is 17 amino acids long. With 1 base clipped from V and 8 bases from J, the junction kept 13 bases outside the gene matches. The CDR3 protein is CATSRVGASGSAHEQFF. The CDR3 bases are TGTGCCACCAGCAGAGTGGGCGCAAGCGGGAGTGCCCATGAGCAGTTCTTC.

The chain couples TRBV7-9 to TRBJ2-5, with D maybe TRBD1 (6 bases). Germline V gene lookup returns CDR1 SEHNR and CDR2 FQNEAQ (reference sequence). This CDR3 has 14 residues. V was cut by 4 bases and J by 2 bases, with 11 bases left in between. Written as DNA, the CDR3 is TGTGCCAGCAGCTCGAGACAGGATCAAGAGACCCAGTACTTC. This translates into CASSSRQDQETQYF.

This clone was counted a few times. The chain uses TRBV10-3 and TRBJ2-1; 7 nucleotides match TRBD1. Trimming cost V 0 bases and J 3 bases; bases outside gene matches: 2. The CDR3 spans 15 residues. CDR1 is ENHRY, CDR2 SYGVKD, per germline. In DNA form, the CDR3 reads TGTGCCATCAGTGAGTCGCAGGGGGTCTACAATGAGCAGTTCTTC. It is translated as CAISESQGVYNEQFF.

This clone has just a few counts. The genes are TRBV7-9 and TRBJ2-3; 8 nucleotides line up with TRBD2. Losses at the gene ends were 6 bases for V and 4 bases for J; bases not matched to a gene: 6. This CDR3 region has 14 residues. Looked up from germline, CDR1 is SEHNR and CDR2 is FQNEAQ (reference sequence). Here the CDR3 reads CASSLREVADTQYF. The DNA of the CDR3 is TGTGCCAGCAGTCTGCGGGAGGTGGCAGATACGCAGTATTTT. Together with reference TRBV7-9 and TRBJ2-3, the CDR3 gives the full variable domain: DTGVSQNPRHKITKRGQNVTFRCDPISEHNRLYWYRQTLGQGPEFLTYFQNEAQLEKSRLLSDRFSAERPKGSFSTLEIQRTEQGDSAMYLCASSLREVADTQYFGPGTRLTVL.

This clone was counted a few times. The chain couples TRBV2 to TRBJ1-2; tentatively, D is TRBD1 (6 bases). V dropped 1 base and J dropped 7 bases, with 16 bases sitting between them. Germline V gene data show CDR1 as SNHLY and CDR2 as FYNNEI. This CDR3 spans 15 amino acids. CDR3 protein: CASSEGSRGSPGYTF. As DNA, the CDR3 is TGTGCCAGCAGTGAAGGGTCCAGGGGCTCCCCTGGCTACACCTTC.

The chain is built from TRBV18 and TRBJ2-1, with 11 bases identical to TRBD2. This CDR3 contains 17 residues. The V and J ends lost 0 bases and 7 bases, in that order; junction bases with no gene match: 8. Germline CDR1 KGHSH, CDR2 LQKENI. In nucleotides, the CDR3 is TGTGCCAGCTCACCACCGCTAGCGGGAGGCCTGGGGAATGAGCAGTTCTTC. It translates to CASSPPLAGGLGNEQFF. The complete variable domain, with remaining parts taken from reference TRBV18 and TRBJ2-1, reads NAGVMQNPRHLVRRRGQEARLRCSPMKGHSHVYWYRQLPEEGLKFMVYLQKENIIDESGMPKERFSAEFPKEGPSILRIQQVVRGDSAAYFCASSPPLAGGLGNEQFFGPGTRLTVL.

V is TRBV5-8 and J is TRBJ2-3; D unclear. From germline, CDR1 is SGHTS and CDR2 YDEGEE. There are 14 residues in the CDR3. V was shortened by 0 bases and J by 4 bases, with 9 bases between the two germline ends. The CDR3 loop is CASSLGKRADTQYF. The CDR3 DNA reads TGTGCCAGCAGCTTGGGCAAGCGAGCAGATACGCAGTATTTT.

Judged by abundance, this clone is medium-sized. V and J are TRBV7-8 and TRBJ2-7; possible D gene TRBD1, 5 bases. The V end was cut by 5 bases, the J end by 4 bases, with 12 bases between. The CDR3 extends over 13 amino acids. Germline values: CDR1 SGHVS, CDR2 FQNEAQ. In DNA, the CDR3 is TGTGCCAGCAGCACCCGGACACTTTACGAGCAGTACTTC. It is translated as CASSTRTLYEQYF.